The 25 T cell receptor beta chains below come from one sample, sequenced in a study of cytomegalovirus exposure and HLA in healthy donors. A multiplex PCR was run with 60 Vbeta primers and 13 Jbeta primers. Here immunoSEQ multiplex PCR was the method, and the copy in TCRdb shows in-frame clones only, minus some. The profile shows around 190,000 clones, 60% to 80% of them singletons. The sequenced sample was PBMCs. The receptor source for this set is a man aged 55-75 years in good health and CMV-seronegative.

The gene calls are TRBV7-9 and TRBJ1-2; D uncertain. Trimming took off 1 base at V and 0 bases at J, with 9 bases between the two ends. The CDR3 spans 15 residues. Germline CDR1 reads SEHNR; CDR2 reads FQNEAQ (reference sequence). CDR3 nucleotide sequence: TGTGCCAGCAGCTTAGAGGCGGGAGCTAACTATGGCTACACCTTC. Its protein product is CASSLEAGANYGYTF.

There are a few counts of this clone. This sequence joins TRBV4-3 and TRBJ2-1; 13 positions agree with TRBD2. V gave up 4 bases and J gave up 9 bases; unmatched junction bases: 6. The CDR3 is made up of 15 amino acids. Germline CDR1 is LGHNA and CDR2 is YSLEER. The CDR3 DNA reads as TGCGCCAGCAGCCCCGGGACTAGCGGGAATAGTGAGCAGTTCTTC. Encoded protein: CASSPGTSGNSEQFF.

The V call is TRBV9, the J call TRBJ2-7; 8 bases fit TRBD2. V trimming: 3 bases; J trimming: 1 base; junction bases outside the gene matches: 12. CDR1 and CDR2 from the germline V gene are SGDLS and YYNGEE. The CDR3 loop spans 17 amino acids. CDR3 loop: CASSGSSSSGDSYEQYF. The CDR3 DNA reads TGTGCCAGCAGCGGATCCTCGAGTAGCGGGGATTCCTACGAGCAGTACTTC.

This sequence joins TRBV5-1 and TRBJ2-3; the D gene is possibly TRBD1 (6 bases). The V gene's germline CDR1 is SGHRS and CDR2 YFSETQ. The CDR3 sequence is 14 residues long. The V gene lost 4 bases and the J gene lost 2 bases, with 11 bases spanning the gap. The CDR3 nucleotides read TGCGCCAGCAGCCAGGGGACGTACACAGATACGCAGTATTTT. Translating gives CASSQGTYTDTQYF.

J is TRBJ2-1 and V is TRBV7-8, with TRBD1 identical over 8 bases. CDR1 and CDR2 (germline): SGHVS, FQNEAQ. The V and J ends lost 6 bases and 10 bases, in that order; junction bases with no gene match: 8. This CDR3 spans 13 amino acids. In DNA form, the CDR3 reads TGTGCCAGCAGTACCATCGGACAGGGAGAGCAGTTCTTC. It codes for CASSTIGQGEQFF.

The chain joins TRBV19 to TRBJ2-7; D may be TRBD1 (6 bases). CDR1 is LNHDA and CDR2 is SQIVND in the germline V gene (reference sequence). V lost 7 bases and J 2 bases, leaving 15 bases between the germline ends. The CDR3 sequence is 14 residues long. In DNA, the CDR3 is TGTGCCAGTACCTACGGCGAGGGGGCCTACGAGCAGTACTTC. This sequence encodes CASTYGEGAYEQYF.

The chain links TRBV28 to TRBJ2-7; 12 nucleotides match TRBD2. The CDR3 extends over 15 amino acids. V shed 4 bases and J 4 bases; nucleotides not matched to a gene: 5. Germline-derived CDR1 and CDR2 are MDHEN and SYDVKM. CDR3 protein: CASSSRLAGVYEQYF. CDR3 DNA sequence: TGTGCCAGCAGTTCCCGACTAGCGGGAGTATACGAGCAGTACTTC.

V usage is TRBV5-4 and J usage is TRBJ2-5, with 16 bases identical to TRBD2. Trimming cost V 5 bases and J 4 bases; bases outside gene matches: 8. Germline CDR1 and CDR2: SGHNT and YYREEE (reference sequence). This CDR3 region has 17 residues. CDR3 in amino acids: CASSWGTSGGAAETQYF. As DNA, the CDR3 is TGTGCCAGCAGTTGGGGGACTAGCGGGGGGGCCGCAGAGACCCAGTACTTC.

This clone was seen a few times. This chain joins TRBV13 and TRBJ2-5, with 10 bases lining up with TRBD2. The junction had 3 bases not matched to a gene; V was cut back by 0 bases and J by 2 bases. Germline CDR1 is PRHDT and CDR2 is FYEKMQ (reference sequence). CDR3 length equals 16 residues. The CDR3 protein is CASSLGGLAAQETQYF. CDR3 sequence (DNA): TGTGCCAGCAGCTTAGGCGGACTAGCGGCTCAAGAGACCCAGTACTTC.

This clone was counted only a few times. The V and J genes are TRBV11-3 and TRBJ2-3; D perhaps matches TRBD2 (6 bases). Trimming stripped 1 base from V and 6 bases from J, with 11 bases between. Germline V gene data show CDR1 as SGHNT and CDR2 as YENEEA. The CDR3 is 14 amino acids. This CDR3 is CASSLGWDSDTQYF. The CDR3 DNA reads as TGTGCCAGCAGCTTAGGGTGGGACTCGGATACGCAGTATTTT.

Points on this clone: The germline gene is not matched at one end of the junction; a read error may be the cause. The V gene is TRBV7-9, the J gene TRBJ2-1, with D hard to call. The CDR3 sequence is 16 residues long. CDR1 and CDR2 from the germline V gene are SEHNR and FQNEAQ (reference sequence). The CDR3 DNA is TGTTCCAGCAGCCCGATCCACGAGAGCTCCTACAATGAGCAGTTCTTC. Translation gives CSSSPIHESSYNEQFF.

J is TRBJ2-7 and V is TRBV28, with 14 bases fitting TRBD2. After removal of 4 bases from V and 0 bases from J, the junction contained 17 bases not matched to a gene. This CDR3 has 21 residues. Germline V CDR1 and CDR2: MDHEN, SYDVKM. The CDR3 region is CASSSLITGTSGRYPSYEQYF. CDR3 DNA sequence: TGTGCCAGCAGTTCACTCATCACCGGGACTAGCGGGAGATACCCCTCCTACGAGCAGTACTTC.

The table lists this clone with a few counts. This CDR3 is CAISEGASTNEKLFF. The CDR3 region has the DNA TGTGCCATCAGTGAAGGGGCTTCAACTAATGAAAAACTGTTTTTT. The rearrangement links TRBV10-3 to TRBJ1-4, with a tentative D call TRBD1 (5 bases). There are 15 residues in the CDR3. Germline assignment: CDR1 ENHRY and CDR2 SYGVKD. V lost 3 bases and J lost 0, with 8 bases in between.

The rearrangement links TRBV13 to TRBJ2-3; TRBD1 matches at 9 bases. V trimming: 1 base; J trimming: 5 bases; junction bases outside the gene matches: 10. The CDR3 spans 17 residues. Germline V lookup: CDR1 PRHDT, CDR2 FYEKMQ (reference sequence). Here the CDR3 DNA reads TGTGCCAGCAGCTTAGCAATTCGGACAGGGGCAAAAGATACGCAGTATTTT. It is translated as CASSLAIRTGAKDTQYF. Full variable domain (remainder filled in from reference TRBV13 and TRBJ2-3): AAGVIQSPRHLIKEKRETATLKCYPIPRHDTVYWYQQGPGQDPQFLISFYEKMQSDKGSIPDRFSAQQFSDYHSELNMSSLELGDSALYFCASSLAIRTGAKDTQYFGPGTRLTVL.

The chain uses TRBV6-1 and TRBJ1-2, with D possibly being TRBD1 (6 bases). Germline CDR1 is MNHNS and CDR2 is SASEGT. V lost 6 bases and J lost 7, with 15 bases in between. The CDR3 contains 13 residues. CDR3 bases: TGTGCCAGCAGCACTACAGGGACGGGTGGCTACACCTTC. Protein sequence: CASSTTGTGGYTF.

The J gene is TRBJ1-5, the V gene TRBV28; D is uncertain. CDR3 size: 16 residues. The V end lost 2 bases, the J end lost 0 bases, and 11 bases lay between the germline ends. Germline-derived CDR1 and CDR2 are MDHEN and SYDVKM. The CDR3 reads CASSLISGNSNQPQHF. CDR3 nucleotide sequence: TGTGCCAGCAGTTTAATATCCGGGAATAGCAATCAGCCCCAGCATTTT.

The V call is TRBV5-1, the J call TRBJ2-6; 8 bases are shared with TRBD1. Trimming cost V 0 bases and J 0 bases; bases outside gene matches: 5. There are 18 residues in the CDR3. Germline V gene lookup returns CDR1 SGHRS and CDR2 YFSETQ. In DNA, the CDR3 is TGCGCCAGCAGCTTGGCGGCAGGGGGCTCCTCTGGGGCCAACGTCCTGACTTTC. Translation: CASSLAAGGSSGANVLTF.

V gene TRBV7-9 combines with J gene TRBJ2-5, with D possibly matching TRBD2 (5 bases). Germline CDR1 SEHNR, CDR2 FQNEAQ (reference sequence). Trimming shortened V by 5 bases and J by 3 bases, and 19 bases separated the two germline ends. The length of the CDR3 is 16 residues. The CDR3 DNA is TGTGCCAGCAGCCCAAAGGACTTTTCCTATAAAGAGACCCAGTACTTC. This encodes CASSPKDFSYKETQYF.

The V call is TRBV11-2, the J call TRBJ1-2; TRBD1 agrees at 9 bases. This CDR3 contains 14 residues. In germline, CDR1 is SGHAT, CDR2 FQNNGV. The V gene end was trimmed by 1 base and the J gene end by 8 bases; junction bases not matched to a gene: 5. This chain's CDR3 is CASSLAGQGEGYTF. CDR3 bases: TGTGCCAGCAGCTTAGCGGGACAGGGAGAAGGCTACACCTTC.

The chain combines TRBV11-3 with TRBJ1-1, with 7 bases aligning to TRBD1. This CDR3 contains 15 residues. The junction had 6 bases not matched to a gene; V was cut back by 4 bases and J by 1 base. The germline V gene has CDR1 SGHNT and CDR2 YENEEA. The CDR3 here is CASSSGGGQNTEAFF. The DNA for the CDR3 is TGTGCCAGCAGCTCAGGGGGAGGCCAGAACACTGAAGCTTTCTTT. Combining the CDR3 with reference TRBV11-3 and TRBJ1-1 gives the whole variable domain EAGVVQSPRYKIIEKKQPVAFWCNPISGHNTLYWYLQNLGQGPELLIRYENEEAVDDSQLPKDRFSAERLKGVDSTLKIQPAELGDSAVYLCASSSGGGQNTEAFFGQGTRLTVV.

The chain combines TRBV2 with TRBJ2-7, with TRBD1 matching 7 bases. The germline V gene has CDR1 SNHLY and CDR2 FYNNEI. The CDR3 covers 13 residues. V trimming: 7 bases; J trimming: 7 bases; junction bases outside the gene matches: 10. This chain's CDR3 is CASKSTLQGEQYF. CDR3 nucleotide sequence: TGTGCCAGCAAATCGACCCTACAGGGGGAGCAGTACTTC.

This clone is a singleton in its sample. This chain connects TRBV30 to TRBJ1-5; D not certain. The V and J ends lost 2 bases and 11 bases respectively, with 13 bases between them. Germline lookup yields CDR1 GTSNPN and CDR2 SVGIG (reference sequence). CDR3 length: 12 residues. The CDR3 protein is CAWSYGRESQHF. DNA for the CDR3: TGTGCCTGGAGTTACGGACGGGAGTCCCAGCATTTT.

The gene calls are TRBV5-1 and TRBJ1-3; 7 bases are a match to TRBD1. Germline V CDR1 and CDR2: SGHRS, YFSETQ. Trimming removed 4 bases from V and 3 bases from J; junction bases left unmatched: 7. The CDR3 sequence is 15 residues long. The CDR3 DNA follows: TGCGCCAGCAGCGTAGAGGGGGCTCGTGGAAACACCATATATTTT. Encoded protein: CASSVEGARGNTIYF.

This chain joins TRBV2 and TRBJ2-5; 11 nucleotides align to TRBD1. Germline CDR1 reads SNHLY; CDR2 reads FYNNEI. The CDR3 spans 17 residues. With 4 bases clipped from V and 4 bases from J, the junction kept 11 bases outside the gene matches. The CDR3, as DNA: TGTGCCAGCAGTGTGCCAGGGGACAGGGGGGAGGCAGAGACCCAGTACTTC. Its protein is CASSVPGDRGEAETQYF.

The V and J genes are TRBV13 and TRBJ2-3; weak D call: TRBD1 (5 bases). The germline gives CDR1 PRHDT, CDR2 FYEKMQ (reference sequence). The CDR3 is made up of 17 amino acids. Trimming stripped 0 bases from V and 4 bases from J, with 17 bases between. The CDR3 spells CASSLGGARATPDTQYF. The DNA of the CDR3 is TGTGCCAGCAGCTTAGGAGGGGCCAGGGCGACCCCAGATACGCAGTATTTT.